This TCR beta chain was observed in a study of Graves' ophthalmopathy and Graves' hyperthyroidism. At the level of the study: The term stable hyperthyroidism indicated an absence of ophthalmopathy within 18 months of follow-up. Findings and limits, study-wide: Using a 13-signature model, the authors split ophthalmopathy from stable hyperthyroidism, with roughly 90% sensitivity and roughly 80% specificity. Blood also harbored most expanded thyroid clonotypes above 0.001 frequency.

V shed 5 bases and J 1 base; nucleotides not matched to a gene: 3. The germline V gene encodes CDR1 DFQATT and CDR2 SNEGSKA (reference sequence). The CDR3 contains 13 residues. Using RNA transcripts, the TCR beta CDR3 regions were amplified. First-round RT-PCR employed HTBI primers, with a second-round multiplex PCR after it. TCRdb re-analysed the multiplex PCR reads in MiXCR, keeping a single row per CDR3 protein. Among 1 million to 1.3 million distinct CDR3 sequences, roughly two fifths were seen once, and the ten largest hold 11%. This clonotype appeared many times. Its antigen is undetermined. The TCR comes from an adult man with Graves' hyperthyroidism. The rearrangement links TRBV20-1 to TRBJ1-1; 8 nucleotides agree with TRBD1. Sequencing used peripheral blood or thyroid tissue (not recorded which). CDR3 sequence (DNA): TGCAGTGCTGCCGACAGGGGGAACACTGAAGCTTTCTTT. Its protein is CSAADRGNTEAFF.